These 7 T cell receptor beta chains were all obtained from the same sample, sequenced in a study of OX40 agonist ivuxolimab in advanced cancers. The method was immunoSEQ multiplex PCR; TCRdb's version includes in-frame clones alone and lacks a portion of them. The sample records 35,000 to 50,000 clones, 85% to 90% being singletons. Source: CD4+ or CD8+ T cells sorted from blood, taken in a trial of the OX40 agonist ivuxolimab. The source of these receptors is an adult with an advanced solid tumor such as melanoma, head and neck, liver or kidney cancer.

V and J are TRBV6-6 and TRBJ1-1, with D maybe TRBD1 (5 bases). This CDR3 has 13 amino acids. The germline V and J ends were trimmed by 8 bases and 9 bases, with 19 bases remaining between them. The V gene's germline CDR1 is MNHNY and CDR2 SVGAGI (reference sequence). This chain's CDR3 is CASHLIGGSKAFF. In DNA, the CDR3 is TGTGCCAGCCATCTAATCGGGGGGTCGAAAGCTTTCTTT.

The chain carries TRBV4-1 and TRBJ2-2, with D possibly being TRBD1 (6 bases). Germline V gene data show CDR1 as MGHRA and CDR2 as YSYEKL. V lost 4 bases and J 3 bases, leaving 15 bases between the germline ends. The CDR3 length is 16 residues. The CDR3 DNA is TGCGCCAGCAGCCCCCTTGGACAGCTCTACACCGGGGAGCTGTTTTTT. Translating it yields CASSPLGQLYTGELFF.

V is TRBV6-5 and J is TRBJ2-1; 12 nucleotides agree with TRBD2. The germline V gene has CDR1 MNHEY and CDR2 SVGAGI. CDR3 length: 15 amino acids. The V segment lost 6 bases and the J segment 5 bases; nucleotides outside the gene matches: 5. The CDR3 sequence is CASRATSGGNNEQFF. The CDR3 DNA sequence: TGTGCCAGCAGAGCGACTAGCGGGGGCAACAATGAGCAGTTCTTC.

Notes on this clone: At one end the junction does not follow the germline gene, possibly because of a read error. This sample also contains other DNA sequences that code for the same CDR3. V gene TRBV4-1 combines with J gene TRBJ2-7, with D uncertain. The CDR3 extends over 13 amino acids. CDR1 MGHRA and CDR2 YSYEKL come from the germline V gene. The CDR3 DNA reads TGTGCCAGCAGCCAAGAGTCGAGCGAGGAGCAGTACTTC. This gives the protein CASSQESSEEQYF.

The chain carries TRBV7-9 and TRBJ2-2; no clear D. Between the trimmed V and J ends, which lost 2 bases and 5 bases, there was a span of 0 bases. From germline, CDR1 is SEHNR and CDR2 FQNEAQ (reference sequence). The CDR3 covers 11 residues. The DNA of the CDR3 is TGTGCCAGCAGCTTAACCGGGGAGCTGTTTTTT. This sequence encodes CASSLTGELFF.

The chain couples TRBV7-9 to TRBJ2-7; 11 bases agree with TRBD2. V lost 4 bases to trimming and J lost 0 bases; unmatched junction nucleotides: 5. The CDR3 contains 16 residues. Germline CDR1 SEHNR, CDR2 FQNEAQ (reference sequence). CDR3 sequence: CASSSGLAVSSYEQYF. CDR3 bases: TGTGCCAGCAGCTCGGGACTAGCGGTCTCCTCCTACGAGCAGTACTTC.

V is TRBV7-8 and J is TRBJ1-3, with 8 positions matching TRBD1. CDR1 is SGHVS, CDR2 FQNEAQ, per germline. V shed 1 base and J 0 bases; nucleotides not matched to a gene: 11. This CDR3 spans 19 amino acids. For the CDR3, the DNA is TGTGCCAGCAGCTTAGAGGTGACAGGGGCGTTAGTCTCTGGAAACACCATATATTTT. It translates to CASSLEVTGALVSGNTIYF.